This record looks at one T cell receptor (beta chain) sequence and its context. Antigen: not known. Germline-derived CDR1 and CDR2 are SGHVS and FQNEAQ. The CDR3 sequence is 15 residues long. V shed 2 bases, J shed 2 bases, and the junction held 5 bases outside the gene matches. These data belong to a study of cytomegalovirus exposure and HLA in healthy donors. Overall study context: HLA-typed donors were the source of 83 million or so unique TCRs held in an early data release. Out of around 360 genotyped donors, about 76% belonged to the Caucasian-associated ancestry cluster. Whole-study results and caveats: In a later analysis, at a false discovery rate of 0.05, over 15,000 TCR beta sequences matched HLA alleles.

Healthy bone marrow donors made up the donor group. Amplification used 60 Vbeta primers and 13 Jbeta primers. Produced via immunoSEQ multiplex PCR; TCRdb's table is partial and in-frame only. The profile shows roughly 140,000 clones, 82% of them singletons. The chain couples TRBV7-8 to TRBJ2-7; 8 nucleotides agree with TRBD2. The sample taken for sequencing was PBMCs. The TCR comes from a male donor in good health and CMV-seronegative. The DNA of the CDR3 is TGTGCCAGCAGCTTATCGGTAGCGGGGACCTACGAGCAGTACTTC. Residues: CASSLSVAGTYEQYF.